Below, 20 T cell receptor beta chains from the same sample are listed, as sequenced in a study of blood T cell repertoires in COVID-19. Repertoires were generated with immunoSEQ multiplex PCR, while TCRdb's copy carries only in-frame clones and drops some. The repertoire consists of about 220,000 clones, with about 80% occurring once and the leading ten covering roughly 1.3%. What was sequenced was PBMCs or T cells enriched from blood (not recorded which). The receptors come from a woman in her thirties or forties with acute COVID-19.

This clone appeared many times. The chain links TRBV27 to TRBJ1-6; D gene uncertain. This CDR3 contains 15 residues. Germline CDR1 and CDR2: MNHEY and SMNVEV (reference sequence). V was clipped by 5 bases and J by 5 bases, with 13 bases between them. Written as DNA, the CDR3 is TGTGCCAGCAGTCATCGAGGGTACGATAATTCACCCCTCCACTTT. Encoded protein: CASSHRGYDNSPLHF.

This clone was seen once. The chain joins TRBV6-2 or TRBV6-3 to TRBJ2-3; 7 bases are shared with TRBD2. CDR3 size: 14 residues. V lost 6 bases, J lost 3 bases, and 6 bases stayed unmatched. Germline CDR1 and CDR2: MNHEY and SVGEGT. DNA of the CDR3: TGTGCCAGCAGCCTTGTGGGGGGGACAGATACGCAGTATTTT. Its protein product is CASSLVGGTDTQYF.

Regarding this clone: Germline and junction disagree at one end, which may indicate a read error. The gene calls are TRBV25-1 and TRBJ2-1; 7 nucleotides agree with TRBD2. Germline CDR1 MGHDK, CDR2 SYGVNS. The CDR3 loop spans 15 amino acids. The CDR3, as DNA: TGTGCCAGCAGTGTAACTGGGAGGGCCTATAATGAGCAGTTCTTC. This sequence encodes CASSVTGRAYNEQFF.

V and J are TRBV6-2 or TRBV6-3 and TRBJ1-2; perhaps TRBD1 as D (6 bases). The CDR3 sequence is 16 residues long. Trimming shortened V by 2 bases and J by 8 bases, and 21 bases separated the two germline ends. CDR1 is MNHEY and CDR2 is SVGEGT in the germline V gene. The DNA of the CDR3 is TGTGCCAGCAGTTACCCCCCGGGACACCACCGCGGGGGCTACACCTTC. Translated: CASSYPPGHHRGGYTF.

CDR3 DNA sequence: TGTGCCAGCAGCACACCGGGAAACACCATATATTTT. Translated: CASSTPGNTIYF. The V gene is TRBV11-2, the J gene TRBJ1-3; D gene uncertain. Trimming took off 5 bases at V and 4 bases at J, with 6 bases between the two ends. There are 12 residues in the CDR3. The V gene's germline CDR1 is SGHAT and CDR2 FQNNGV. Looking up the rest from reference TRBV11-2 and TRBJ1-3 gives the full variable domain: EAGVAQSPRYKIIEKRQSVAFWCNPISGHATLYWYQQILGQGPKLLIQFQNNGVVDDSQLPKDRFSAERLKGVDSTLKIQPAKLEDSAVYLCASSTPGNTIYFGEGSWLTVV.

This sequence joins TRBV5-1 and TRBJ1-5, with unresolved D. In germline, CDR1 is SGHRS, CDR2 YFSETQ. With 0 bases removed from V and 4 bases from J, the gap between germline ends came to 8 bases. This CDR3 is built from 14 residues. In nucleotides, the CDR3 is TGCGCCAGCAGCTTGGATGCTACTAATCAGCCCCAGCATTTT. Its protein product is CASSLDATNQPQHF.

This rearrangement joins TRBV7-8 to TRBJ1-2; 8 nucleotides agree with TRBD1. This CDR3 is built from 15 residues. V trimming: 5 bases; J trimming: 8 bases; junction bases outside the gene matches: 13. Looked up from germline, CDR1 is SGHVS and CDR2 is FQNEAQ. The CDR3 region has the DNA TGTGCCAGCAGCCCTAGGGGGAACAGGGGGAGCGGCTACACCTTC. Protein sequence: CASSPRGNRGSGYTF.

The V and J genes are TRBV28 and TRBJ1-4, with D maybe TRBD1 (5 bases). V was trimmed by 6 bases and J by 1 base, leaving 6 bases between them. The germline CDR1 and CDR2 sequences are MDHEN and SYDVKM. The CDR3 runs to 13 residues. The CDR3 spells CASRQETNEKLFF. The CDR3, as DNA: TGTGCCAGCAGACAGGAAACTAATGAAAAACTGTTTTTT. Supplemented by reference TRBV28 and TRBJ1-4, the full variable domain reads DVKVTQSSRYLVKRTGEKVFLECVQDMDHENMFWYRQDPGLGLRLIYFSYDVKMKEKGDIPEGYSVSREKKERFSLILESASTNQTSMYLCASRQETNEKLFFGSGTQLSVL.

CDR3 DNA sequence: TGTGCCATCTATGACTTGGATGGCTACACCTTC. Residues: CAIYDLDGYTF. This chain connects TRBV6-4 to TRBJ1-2; D is ambiguous. Germline lookup yields CDR1 MRHNA and CDR2 SNTAGT. The length of the CDR3 is 11 residues. Trimming stripped 10 bases from V and 6 bases from J, with 12 bases between.

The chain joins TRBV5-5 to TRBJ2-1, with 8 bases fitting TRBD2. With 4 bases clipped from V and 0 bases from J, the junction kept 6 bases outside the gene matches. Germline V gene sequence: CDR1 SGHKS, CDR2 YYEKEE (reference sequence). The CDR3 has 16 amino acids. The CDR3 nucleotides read TGTGCCAGCAGCAAACAGAGCGGGGGCTCCTACAATGAGCAGTTCTTC. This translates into CASSKQSGGSYNEQFF. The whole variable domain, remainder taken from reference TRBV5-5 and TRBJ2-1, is DAGVTQSPTHLIKTRGQQVTLRCSPISGHKSVSWYQQVLGQGPQFIFQYYEKEERGRGNFPDRFSARQFPNYSSELNVNALLLGDSALYLCASSKQSGGSYNEQFFGPGTRLTVL.

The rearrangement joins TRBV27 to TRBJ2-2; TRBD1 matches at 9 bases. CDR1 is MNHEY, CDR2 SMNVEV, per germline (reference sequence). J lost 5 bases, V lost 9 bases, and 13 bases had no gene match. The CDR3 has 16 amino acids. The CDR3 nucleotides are TGTGCCAGTTTTCTCCGCGGGACAGGGAGGACCGGGGAGCTGTTTTTT. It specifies CASFLRGTGRTGELFF.

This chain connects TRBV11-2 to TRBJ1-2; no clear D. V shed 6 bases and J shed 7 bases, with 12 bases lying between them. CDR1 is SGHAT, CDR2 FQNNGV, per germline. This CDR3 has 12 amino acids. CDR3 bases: TGTGCCAGCAGGATGGACGGAGGTGGCTACACCTTC. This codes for CASRMDGGGYTF.

The CDR3, as DNA: TGTGCCAGCACCTTAAGGGGGTCCGACCTCAGCAACGGGGAGCTGTTTTTT. It yields the protein CASTLRGSDLSNGELFF. The J gene is TRBJ2-2, the V gene TRBV27, with D tentatively TRBD1 (6 bases). The germline V gene has CDR1 MNHEY and CDR2 SMNVEV (reference sequence). V was cut by 7 bases and J by 7 bases, with 25 bases left in between. The CDR3 sequence is 17 residues long.

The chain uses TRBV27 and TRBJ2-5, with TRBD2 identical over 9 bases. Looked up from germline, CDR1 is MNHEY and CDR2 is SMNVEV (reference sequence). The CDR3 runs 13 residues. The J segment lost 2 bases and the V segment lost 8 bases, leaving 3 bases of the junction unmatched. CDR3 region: CASASGMQETQYF. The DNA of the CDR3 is TGTGCCAGCGCTAGCGGGATGCAAGAGACCCAGTACTTC.

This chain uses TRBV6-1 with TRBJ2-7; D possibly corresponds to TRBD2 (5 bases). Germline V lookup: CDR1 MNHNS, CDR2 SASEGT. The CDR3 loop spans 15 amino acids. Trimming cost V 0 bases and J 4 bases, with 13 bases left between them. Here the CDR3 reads CASSEAWGVGYEQYF. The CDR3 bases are TGTGCCAGCAGTGAAGCGTGGGGAGTCGGATACGAGCAGTACTTC.

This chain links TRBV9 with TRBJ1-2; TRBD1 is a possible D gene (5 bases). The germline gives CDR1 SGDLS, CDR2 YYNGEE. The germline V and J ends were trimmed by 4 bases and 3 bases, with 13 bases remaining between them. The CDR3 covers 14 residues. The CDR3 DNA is TGTGCCAGCAGCAGGGGTATGTTCGACTATGGCTACACCTTC. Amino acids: CASSRGMFDYGYTF.

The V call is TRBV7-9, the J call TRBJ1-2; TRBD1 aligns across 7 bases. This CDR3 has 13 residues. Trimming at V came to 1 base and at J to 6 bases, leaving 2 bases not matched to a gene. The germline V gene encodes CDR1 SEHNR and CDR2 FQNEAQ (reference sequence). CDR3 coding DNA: TGTGCCAGCAGCTTAGGGCAGGGGGATGGCTACACCTTC. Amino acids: CASSLGQGDGYTF.

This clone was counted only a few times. The CDR3 bases are TGCGCCAGCAGCTCGGGTCCTCGGAATGAGCAGTTCTTC. As protein: CASSSGPRNEQFF. The rearrangement joins TRBV5-1 to TRBJ2-1; D is uncertain. CDR1 SGHRS and CDR2 YFSETQ come from the germline V gene. Deletions cut 3 bases from V and 7 bases from J, with 11 bases between. The CDR3 loop spans 13 amino acids.

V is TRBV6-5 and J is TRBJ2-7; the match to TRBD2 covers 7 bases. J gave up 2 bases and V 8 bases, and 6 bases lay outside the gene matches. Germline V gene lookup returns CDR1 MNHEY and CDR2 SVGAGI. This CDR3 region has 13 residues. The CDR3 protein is CASSGGSAYEQYF. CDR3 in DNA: TGTGCCAGCTCGGGGGGTTCGGCCTACGAGCAGTACTTC.

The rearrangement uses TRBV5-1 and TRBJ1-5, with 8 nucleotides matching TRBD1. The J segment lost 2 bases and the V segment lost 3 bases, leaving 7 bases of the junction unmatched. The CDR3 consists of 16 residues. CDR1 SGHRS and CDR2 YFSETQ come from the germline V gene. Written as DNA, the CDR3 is TGCGCCAGCAGCTCCCTAAAGGGACAGGGCAATCAGCCCCAGCATTTT. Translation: CASSSLKGQGNQPQHF.